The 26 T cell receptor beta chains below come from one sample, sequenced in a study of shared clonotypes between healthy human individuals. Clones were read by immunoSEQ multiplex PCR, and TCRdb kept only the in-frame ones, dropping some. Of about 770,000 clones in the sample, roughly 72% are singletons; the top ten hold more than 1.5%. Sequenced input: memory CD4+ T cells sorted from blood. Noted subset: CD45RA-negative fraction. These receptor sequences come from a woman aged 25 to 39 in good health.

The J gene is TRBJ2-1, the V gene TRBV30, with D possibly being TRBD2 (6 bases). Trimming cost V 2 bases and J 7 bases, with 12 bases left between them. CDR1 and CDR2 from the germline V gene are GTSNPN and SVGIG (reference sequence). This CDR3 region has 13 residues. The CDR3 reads CAWSIGTYNEQFF. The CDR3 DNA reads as TGTGCCTGGAGTATCGGGACTTATAATGAGCAGTTCTTC.

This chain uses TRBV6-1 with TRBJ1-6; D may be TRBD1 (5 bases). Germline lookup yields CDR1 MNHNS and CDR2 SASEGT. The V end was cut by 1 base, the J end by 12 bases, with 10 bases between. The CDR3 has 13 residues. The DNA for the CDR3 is TGTGCCAGCAGTGAAGTTGGGGGAGTACCCCTCCACTTT. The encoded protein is CASSEVGGVPLHF.

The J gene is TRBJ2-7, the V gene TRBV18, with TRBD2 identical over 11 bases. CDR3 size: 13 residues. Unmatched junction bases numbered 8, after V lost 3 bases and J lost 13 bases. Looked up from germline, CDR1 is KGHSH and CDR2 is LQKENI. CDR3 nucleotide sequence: TGTGCCAGCTCACCGGGACTAGCGGAAGAAAACTACTTC. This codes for CASSPGLAEENYF. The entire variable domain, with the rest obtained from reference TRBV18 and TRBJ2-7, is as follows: NAGVMQNPRHLVRRRGQEARLRCSPMKGHSHVYWYRQLPEEGLKFMVYLQKENIIDESGMPKERFSAEFPKEGPSILRIQQVVRGDSAAYFCASSPGLAEENYFGPGTRLTVT.

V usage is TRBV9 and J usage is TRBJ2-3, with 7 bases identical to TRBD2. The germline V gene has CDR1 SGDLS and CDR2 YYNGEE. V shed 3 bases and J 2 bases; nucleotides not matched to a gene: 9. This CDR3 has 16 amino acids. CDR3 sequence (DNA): TGTGCCAGCAGCGAGGGAGGGACTACCTCCACAGATACGCAGTATTTT. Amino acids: CASSEGGTTSTDTQYF.

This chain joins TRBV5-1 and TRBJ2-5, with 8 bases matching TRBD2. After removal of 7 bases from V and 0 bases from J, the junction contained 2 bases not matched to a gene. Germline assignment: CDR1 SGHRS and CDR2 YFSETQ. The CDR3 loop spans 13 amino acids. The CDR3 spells CASRLANQETQYF. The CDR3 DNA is TGCGCCAGCCGACTAGCGAACCAAGAGACCCAGTACTTC.

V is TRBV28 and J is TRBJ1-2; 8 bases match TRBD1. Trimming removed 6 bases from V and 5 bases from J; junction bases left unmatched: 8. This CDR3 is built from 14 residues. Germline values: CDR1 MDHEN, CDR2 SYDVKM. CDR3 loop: CASRSKTGDYGYTF. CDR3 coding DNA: TGTGCCAGCAGATCCAAGACAGGGGATTATGGCTACACCTTC.

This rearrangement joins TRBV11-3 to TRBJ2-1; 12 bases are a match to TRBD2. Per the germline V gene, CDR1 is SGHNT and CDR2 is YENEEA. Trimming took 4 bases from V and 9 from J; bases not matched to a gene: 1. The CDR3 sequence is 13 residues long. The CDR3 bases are TGTGCCAGCAGCTCTAGCGGGAGGGGTGAGCAGTTCTTC. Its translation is CASSSSGRGEQFF.

CDR3 loop: CASSRYNYEQYF. CDR3 DNA sequence: TGTGCCAGCAGTCGTTATAATTACGAGCAGTACTTC. The gene calls are TRBV28 and TRBJ2-7; D gene unclear. Germline CDR1 MDHEN, CDR2 SYDVKM. Trimming removed 5 bases from V and 4 bases from J, with 9 bases in between. The CDR3 has 12 amino acids.

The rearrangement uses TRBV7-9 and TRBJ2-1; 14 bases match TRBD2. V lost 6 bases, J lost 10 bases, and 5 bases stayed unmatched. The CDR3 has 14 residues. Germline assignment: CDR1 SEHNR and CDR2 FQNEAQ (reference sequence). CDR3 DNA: TGTGCCAGCAGGGGACTAGCGGGAGTGTGGGAGCAGTTCTTC. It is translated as CASRGLAGVWEQFF.

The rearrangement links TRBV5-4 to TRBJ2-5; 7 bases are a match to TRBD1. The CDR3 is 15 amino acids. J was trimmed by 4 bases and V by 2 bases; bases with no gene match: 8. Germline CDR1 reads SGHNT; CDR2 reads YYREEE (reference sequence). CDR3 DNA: TGTGCCAGCAGCTTTGGCTCAGGGGGTGGAGAGACCCAGTACTTC. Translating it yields CASSFGSGGGETQYF.

The CDR3: CASSPGTVYQPQHF. The CDR3 DNA reads TGTGCCAGCAGCCCCGGGACGGTATATCAGCCCCAGCATTTT. The chain employs TRBV6-5 and TRBJ1-5; D is perhaps TRBD1 (5 bases). Per the germline V gene, CDR1 is MNHEY and CDR2 is SVGAGI. Trimming removed 6 bases from V and 5 bases from J, with 14 bases in between. There are 14 residues in the CDR3.

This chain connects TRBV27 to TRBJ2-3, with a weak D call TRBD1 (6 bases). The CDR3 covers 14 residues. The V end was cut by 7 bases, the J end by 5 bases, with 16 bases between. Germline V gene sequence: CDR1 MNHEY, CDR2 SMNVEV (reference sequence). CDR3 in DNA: TGTGCCAGCAACTTCAGGGGATGGGGAGATACGCAGTATTTT. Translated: CASNFRGWGDTQYF.

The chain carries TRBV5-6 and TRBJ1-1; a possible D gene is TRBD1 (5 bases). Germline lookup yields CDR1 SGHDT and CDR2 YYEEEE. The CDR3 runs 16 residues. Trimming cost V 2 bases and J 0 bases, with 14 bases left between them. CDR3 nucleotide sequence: TGTGCCAGCAGCTTTACGGGGGTAAGGATGAACACTGAAGCTTTCTTT. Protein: CASSFTGVRMNTEAFF.

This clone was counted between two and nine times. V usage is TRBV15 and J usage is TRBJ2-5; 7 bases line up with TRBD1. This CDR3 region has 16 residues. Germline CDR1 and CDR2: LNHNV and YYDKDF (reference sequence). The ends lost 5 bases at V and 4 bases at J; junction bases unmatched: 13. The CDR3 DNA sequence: TGTGCCACCAGCGGGTCAGGGACAGTCTTTGGAGAGACCCAGTACTTC. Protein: CATSGSGTVFGETQYF.

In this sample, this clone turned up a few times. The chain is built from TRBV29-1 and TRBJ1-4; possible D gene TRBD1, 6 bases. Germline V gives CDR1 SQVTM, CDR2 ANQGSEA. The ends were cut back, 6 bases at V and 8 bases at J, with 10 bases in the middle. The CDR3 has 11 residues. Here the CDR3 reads CSVADREKLFF. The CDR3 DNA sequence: TGCAGCGTAGCCGACAGGGAAAAACTGTTTTTT.

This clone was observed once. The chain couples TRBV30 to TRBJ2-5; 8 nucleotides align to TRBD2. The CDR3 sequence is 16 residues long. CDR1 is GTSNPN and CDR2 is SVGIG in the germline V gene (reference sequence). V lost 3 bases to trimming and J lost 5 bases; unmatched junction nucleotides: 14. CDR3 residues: CAWRGVKRELGETQYF. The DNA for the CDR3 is TGTGCCTGGAGGGGGGTGAAGCGGGAGTTAGGGGAGACCCAGTACTTC.

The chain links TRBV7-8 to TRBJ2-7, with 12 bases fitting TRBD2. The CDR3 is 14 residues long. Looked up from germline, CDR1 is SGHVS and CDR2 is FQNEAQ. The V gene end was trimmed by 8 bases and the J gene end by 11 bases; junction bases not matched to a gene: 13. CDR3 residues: CASGETGASGREYF. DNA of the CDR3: TGTGCCAGCGGCGAGACCGGGGCTAGCGGGAGGGAGTACTTC.

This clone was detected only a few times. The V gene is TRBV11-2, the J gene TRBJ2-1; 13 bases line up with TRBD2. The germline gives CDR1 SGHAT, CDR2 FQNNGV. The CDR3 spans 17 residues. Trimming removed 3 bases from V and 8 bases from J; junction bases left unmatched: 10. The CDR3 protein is CASSLAPGLAGVYEQFF. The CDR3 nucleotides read TGTGCCAGCAGCTTGGCCCCAGGACTAGCGGGAGTCTATGAGCAGTTCTTC.

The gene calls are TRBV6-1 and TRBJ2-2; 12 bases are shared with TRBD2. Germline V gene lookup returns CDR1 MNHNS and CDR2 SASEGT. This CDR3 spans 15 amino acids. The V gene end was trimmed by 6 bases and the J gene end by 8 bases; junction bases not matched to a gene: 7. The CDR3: CASSLAGGLSGELFF. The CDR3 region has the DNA TGTGCCAGCAGCCTAGCGGGAGGGCTCTCAGGGGAGCTGTTTTTT.

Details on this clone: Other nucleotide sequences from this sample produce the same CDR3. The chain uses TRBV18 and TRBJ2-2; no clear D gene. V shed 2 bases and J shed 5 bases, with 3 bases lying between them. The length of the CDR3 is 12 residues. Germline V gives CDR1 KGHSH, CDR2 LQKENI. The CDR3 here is CASSPDTGELFF. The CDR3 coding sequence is TGTGCCAGCTCACCAGATACCGGGGAGCTGTTTTTT.

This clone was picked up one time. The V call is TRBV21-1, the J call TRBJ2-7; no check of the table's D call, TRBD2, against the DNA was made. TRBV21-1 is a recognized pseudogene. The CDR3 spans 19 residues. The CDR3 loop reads CASSRKTGASGRTTYEQYF. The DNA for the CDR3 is TGTGCCAGCAGCCGCAAGACAGGAGCTAGCGGGAGGACCACCTACGAGCAGTACTTC.

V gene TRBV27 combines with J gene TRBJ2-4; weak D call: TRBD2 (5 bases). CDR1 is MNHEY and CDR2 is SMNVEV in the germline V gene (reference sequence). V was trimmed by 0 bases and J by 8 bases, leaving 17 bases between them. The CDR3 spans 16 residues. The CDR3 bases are TGTGCCAGCAGTTTATCGACTGCGGGCCGAAGGGACATTCAGTACTTC. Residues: CASSLSTAGRRDIQYF.

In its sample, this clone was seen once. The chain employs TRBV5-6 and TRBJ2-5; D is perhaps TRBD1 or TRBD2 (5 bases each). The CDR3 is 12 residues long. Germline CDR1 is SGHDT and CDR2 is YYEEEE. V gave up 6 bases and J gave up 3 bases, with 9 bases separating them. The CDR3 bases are TGTGCCAGCATGAGGGGCGAAGAGACCCAGTACTTC. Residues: CASMRGEETQYF.

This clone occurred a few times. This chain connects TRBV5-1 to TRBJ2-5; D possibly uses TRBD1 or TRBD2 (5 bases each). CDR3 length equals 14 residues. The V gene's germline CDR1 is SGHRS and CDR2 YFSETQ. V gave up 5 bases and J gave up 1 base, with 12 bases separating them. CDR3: CASSHTGTQETQYF. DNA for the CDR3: TGCGCCAGCAGTCACACCGGGACCCAAGAGACCCAGTACTTC. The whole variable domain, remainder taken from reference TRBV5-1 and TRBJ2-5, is KAGVTQTPRYLIKTRGQQVTLSCSPISGHRSVSWYQQTPGQGLQFLFEYFSETQRNKGNFPGRFSGRQFSNSRSEMNVSTLELGDSALYLCASSHTGTQETQYFGPGTRLLVL.

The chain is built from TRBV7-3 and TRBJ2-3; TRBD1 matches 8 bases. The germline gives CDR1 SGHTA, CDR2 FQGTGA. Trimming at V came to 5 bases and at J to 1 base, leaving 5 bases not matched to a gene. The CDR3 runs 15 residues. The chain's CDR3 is CASSLRQGRTDTQYF. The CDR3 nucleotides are TGTGCCAGCAGCCTCCGACAGGGGCGCACAGATACGCAGTATTTT.

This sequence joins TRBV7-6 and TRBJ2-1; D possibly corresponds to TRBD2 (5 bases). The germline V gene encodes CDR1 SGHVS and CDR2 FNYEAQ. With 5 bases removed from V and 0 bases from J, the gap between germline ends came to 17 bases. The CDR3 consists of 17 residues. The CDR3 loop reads CASSRMGARSSYNEQFF. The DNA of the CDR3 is TGTGCCAGCAGCCGGATGGGAGCCCGGAGCTCCTACAATGAGCAGTTCTTC. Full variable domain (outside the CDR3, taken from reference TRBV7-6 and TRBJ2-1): GAGVSQSPRYKVTKRGQDVALRCDPISGHVSLYWYRQALGQGPEFLTYFNYEAQQDKSGLPNDRFSAERPEGSISTLTIQRTEQRDSAMYRCASSRMGARSSYNEQFFGPGTRLTVL.